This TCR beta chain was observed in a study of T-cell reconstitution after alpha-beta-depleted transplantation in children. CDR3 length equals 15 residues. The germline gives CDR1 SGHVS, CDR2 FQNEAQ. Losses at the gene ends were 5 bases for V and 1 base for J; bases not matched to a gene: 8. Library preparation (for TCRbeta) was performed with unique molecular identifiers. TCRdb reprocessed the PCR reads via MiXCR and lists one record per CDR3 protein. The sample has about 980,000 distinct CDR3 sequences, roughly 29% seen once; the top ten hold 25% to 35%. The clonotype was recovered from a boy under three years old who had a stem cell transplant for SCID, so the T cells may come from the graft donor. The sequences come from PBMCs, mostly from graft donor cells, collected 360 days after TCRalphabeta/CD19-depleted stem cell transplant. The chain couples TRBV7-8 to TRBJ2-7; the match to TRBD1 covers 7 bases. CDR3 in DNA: TGTGCCAGCAGCCAGAACGCAGGGGGTTCCTACGAGCAGTACTTC. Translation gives CASSQNAGGSYEQYF.